This TCR beta chain was recovered during a study of graft-versus-host responses after intestinal transplantation. Turning to the study itself: In this cohort, recipients had multivisceral, liver-intestinal, or isolated intestinal transplants. Anti-thymocyte globulin served as induction for all recipients, who then took tacrolimus and steroids for approximately three years.

Using immunoSEQ multiplex PCR, the repertoire was profiled, and TCRdb retains in-frame clones only, with some absent. The sample has around 100,000 clones, roughly 92% seen once. Germline CDR1 reads LNHDA; CDR2 reads SQIVND (reference sequence). The CDR3 is 15 amino acids. V gave up 3 bases and J gave up 2 bases, with 10 bases separating them. On this clone itself: Its antigen is undetermined.

Specimen: unstimulated CD4+ T cells sorted from spleen or lymph node cells, collected before transplant. The chain links TRBV19 to TRBJ2-2; D gene unclear. The receptor comes from a human donor who was the organ donor for an intestinal transplant. The CDR3 bases are TGTGCCAGTAGTATCCGGAGCAGTAACACCGGGGAGCTGTTTTTT. This translates into CASSIRSSNTGELFF.